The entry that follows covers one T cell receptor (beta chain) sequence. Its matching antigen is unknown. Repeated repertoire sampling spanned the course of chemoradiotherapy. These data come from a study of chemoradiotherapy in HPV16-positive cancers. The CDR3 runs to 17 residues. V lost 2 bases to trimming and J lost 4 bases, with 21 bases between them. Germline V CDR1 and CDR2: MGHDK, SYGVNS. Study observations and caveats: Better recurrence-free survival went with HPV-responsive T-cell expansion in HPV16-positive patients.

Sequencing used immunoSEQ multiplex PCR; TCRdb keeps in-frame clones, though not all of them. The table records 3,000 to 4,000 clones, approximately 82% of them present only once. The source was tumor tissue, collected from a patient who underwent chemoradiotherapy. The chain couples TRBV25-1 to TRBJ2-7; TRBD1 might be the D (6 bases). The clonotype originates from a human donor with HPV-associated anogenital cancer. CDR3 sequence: CASSEGGRGHIAYEQYF. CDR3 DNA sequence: TGTGCCAGCAGTGAAGGGGGTAGGGGACACATAGCGTACGAGCAGTACTTC.